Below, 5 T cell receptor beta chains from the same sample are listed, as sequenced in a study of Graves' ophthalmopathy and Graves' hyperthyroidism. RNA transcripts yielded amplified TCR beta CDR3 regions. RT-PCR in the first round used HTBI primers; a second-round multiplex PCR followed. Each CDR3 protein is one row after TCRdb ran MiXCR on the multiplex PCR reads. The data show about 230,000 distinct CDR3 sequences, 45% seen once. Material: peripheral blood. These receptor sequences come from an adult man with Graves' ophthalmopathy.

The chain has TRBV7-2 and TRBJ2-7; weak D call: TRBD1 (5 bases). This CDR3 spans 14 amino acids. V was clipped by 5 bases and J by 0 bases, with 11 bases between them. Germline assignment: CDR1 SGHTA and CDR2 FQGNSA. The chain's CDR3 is CASSPDISSYEQYF. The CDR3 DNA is TGTGCCAGCAGCCCGGACATCAGCTCCTACGAGCAGTACTTC.

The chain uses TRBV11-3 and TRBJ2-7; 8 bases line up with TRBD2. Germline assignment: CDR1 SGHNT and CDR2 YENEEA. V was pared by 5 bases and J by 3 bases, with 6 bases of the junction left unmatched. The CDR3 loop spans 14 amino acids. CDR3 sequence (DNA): TGTGCCAGCAGCGAGCCGGGACTAGTCTACGAGCAGTACTTC. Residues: CASSEPGLVYEQYF.

The chain's CDR3 is CASSDQGTWEQYF. The CDR3 DNA reads as TGCGCCAGCAGTGACCAGGGGACTTGGGAGCAGTACTTC. The gene calls are TRBV10-2 and TRBJ2-7, with D perhaps given as TRBD1 or TRBD2 (6 bases each). The CDR3 is 13 amino acids. Germline V gene lookup returns CDR1 WSHSY and CDR2 SAAADI. Trimming took off 3 bases at V and 7 bases at J, with 13 bases between the two ends.

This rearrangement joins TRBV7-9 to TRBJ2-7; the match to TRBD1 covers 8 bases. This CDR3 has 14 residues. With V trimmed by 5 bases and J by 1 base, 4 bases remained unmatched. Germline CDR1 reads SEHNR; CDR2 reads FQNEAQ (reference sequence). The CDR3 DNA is TGTGCCAGCAGCATAAACAGGGGGTCCTACGAGCAGTACTTC. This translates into CASSINRGSYEQYF.

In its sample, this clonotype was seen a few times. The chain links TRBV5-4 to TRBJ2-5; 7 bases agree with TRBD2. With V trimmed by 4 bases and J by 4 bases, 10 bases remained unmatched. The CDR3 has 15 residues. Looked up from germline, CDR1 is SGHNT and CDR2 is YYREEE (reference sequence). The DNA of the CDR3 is TGTGCCAGCAGCCCACCAGGACTAGAGGGAGAGACCCAGTACTTC. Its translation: CASSPPGLEGETQYF.